The present entry profiles one T cell receptor beta chain with its context. The CDR3 totals 15 residues. The germline V gene has CDR1 SGHAT and CDR2 FQNNGV. Losses at the gene ends were 5 bases for V and 2 bases for J; bases not matched to a gene: 8. Profiling relied on immunoSEQ multiplex PCR, and the TCRdb table lists in-frame clones only, not all of them. This table has a few hundred thousand clones, around 87% appearing once. This record belongs to a study of blood T cell repertoires in COVID-19. Study at large: Material from acute and convalescent COVID-19 was sourced from the United States, Italy and Spain. T cells, B-cell-depleted T cells, or PBMCs supplied cDNA or gDNA.

J is TRBJ1-2 and V is TRBV11-2, with 7 bases aligning to TRBD1. The sample comprised peripheral blood. This receptor was taken from a man aged 55 to 70 with acute or convalescent COVID-19. The CDR3: CASSNTGTANYGYTF. CDR3 DNA: TGTGCCAGCAGCAATACCGGGACAGCAAACTATGGCTACACCTTC.